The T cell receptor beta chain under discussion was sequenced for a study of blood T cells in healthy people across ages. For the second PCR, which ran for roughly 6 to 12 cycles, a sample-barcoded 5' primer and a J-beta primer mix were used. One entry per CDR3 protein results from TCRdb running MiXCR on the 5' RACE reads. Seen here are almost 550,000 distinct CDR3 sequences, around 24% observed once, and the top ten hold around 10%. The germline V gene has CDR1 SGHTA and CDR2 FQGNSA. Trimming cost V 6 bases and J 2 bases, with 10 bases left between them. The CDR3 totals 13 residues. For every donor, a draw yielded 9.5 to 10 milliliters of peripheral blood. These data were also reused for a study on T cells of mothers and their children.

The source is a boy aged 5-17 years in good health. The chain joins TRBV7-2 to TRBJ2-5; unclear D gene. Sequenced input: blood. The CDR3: CASSSIPQETQYF. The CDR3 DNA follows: TGTGCCAGCAGTTCGATCCCTCAAGAGACCCAGTACTTC.